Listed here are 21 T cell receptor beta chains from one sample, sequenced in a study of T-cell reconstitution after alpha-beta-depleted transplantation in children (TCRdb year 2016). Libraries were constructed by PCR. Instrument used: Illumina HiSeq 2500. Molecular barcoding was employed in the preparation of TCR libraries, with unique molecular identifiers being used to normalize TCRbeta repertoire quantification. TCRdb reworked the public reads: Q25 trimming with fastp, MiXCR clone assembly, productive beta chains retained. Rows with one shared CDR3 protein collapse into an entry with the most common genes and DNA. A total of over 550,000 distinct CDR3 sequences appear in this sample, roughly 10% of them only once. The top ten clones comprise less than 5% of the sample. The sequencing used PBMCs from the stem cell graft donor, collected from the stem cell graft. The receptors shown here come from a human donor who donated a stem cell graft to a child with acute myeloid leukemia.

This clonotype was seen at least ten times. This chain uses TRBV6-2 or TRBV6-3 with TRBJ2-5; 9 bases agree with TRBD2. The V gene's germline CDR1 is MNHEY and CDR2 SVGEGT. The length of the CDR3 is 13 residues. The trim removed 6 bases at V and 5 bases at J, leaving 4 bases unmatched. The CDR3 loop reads CASRLAGAETQYF. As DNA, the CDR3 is TGTGCCAGCAGATTAGCGGGAGCGGAGACCCAGTACTTC.

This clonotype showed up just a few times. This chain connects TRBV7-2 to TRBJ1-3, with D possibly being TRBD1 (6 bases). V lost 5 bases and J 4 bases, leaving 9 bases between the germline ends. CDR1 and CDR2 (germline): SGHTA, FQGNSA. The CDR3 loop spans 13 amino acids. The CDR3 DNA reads TGTGCCAGCAGCCCAGGGGTCGGAAACACCATATATTTT. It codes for CASSPGVGNTIYF.

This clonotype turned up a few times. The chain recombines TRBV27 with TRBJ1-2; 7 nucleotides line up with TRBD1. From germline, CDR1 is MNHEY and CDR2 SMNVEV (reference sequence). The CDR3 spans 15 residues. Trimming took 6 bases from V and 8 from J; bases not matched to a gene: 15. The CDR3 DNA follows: TGTGCCAGCAGAAAACAGGGGCAAACTGTGGGGGGCTACACCTTC. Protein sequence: CASRKQGQTVGGYTF.

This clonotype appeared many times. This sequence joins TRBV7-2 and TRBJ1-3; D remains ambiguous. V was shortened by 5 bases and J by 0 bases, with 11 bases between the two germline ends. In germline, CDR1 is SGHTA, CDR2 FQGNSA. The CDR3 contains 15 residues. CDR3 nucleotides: TGTGCCAGCAGCCCCGGGGTAGTCTCTGGAAACACCATATATTTT. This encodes CASSPGVVSGNTIYF.

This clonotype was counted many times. DNA for the CDR3: TGTGCCAGCAGTTCCAGCACAGGGGGAGACTATGGCTACACCTTC. Translation gives CASSSSTGGDYGYTF. The genes are TRBV12-3 or TRBV12-4 and TRBJ1-2, with 8 bases matching TRBD1. V trimming: 4 bases; J trimming: 3 bases; junction bases outside the gene matches: 7. This CDR3 spans 15 amino acids.

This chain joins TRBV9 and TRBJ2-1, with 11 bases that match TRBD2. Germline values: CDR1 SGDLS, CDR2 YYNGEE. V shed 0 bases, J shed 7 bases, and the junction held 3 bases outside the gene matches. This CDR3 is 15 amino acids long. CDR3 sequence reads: CASSVEGLAANEQFF. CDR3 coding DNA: TGTGCCAGCAGCGTAGAGGGACTAGCGGCTAATGAGCAGTTCTTC.

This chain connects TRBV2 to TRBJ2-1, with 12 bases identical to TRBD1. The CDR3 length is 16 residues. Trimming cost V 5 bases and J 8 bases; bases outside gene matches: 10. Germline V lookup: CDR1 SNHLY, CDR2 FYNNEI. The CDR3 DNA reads TGTGCCAGCAGTTTCCTCGGGACAGGGGGCTTAGATGAGCAGTTCTTC. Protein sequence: CASSFLGTGGLDEQFF.

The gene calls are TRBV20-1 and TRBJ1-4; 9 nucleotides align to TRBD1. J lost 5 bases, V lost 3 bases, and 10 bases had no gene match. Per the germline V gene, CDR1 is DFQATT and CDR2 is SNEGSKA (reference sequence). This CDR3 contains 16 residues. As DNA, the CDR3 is TGCAGTGCTAGGGCTGACAGGGGGGCGCAAAATGAAAAACTGTTTTTT. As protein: CSARADRGAQNEKLFF.

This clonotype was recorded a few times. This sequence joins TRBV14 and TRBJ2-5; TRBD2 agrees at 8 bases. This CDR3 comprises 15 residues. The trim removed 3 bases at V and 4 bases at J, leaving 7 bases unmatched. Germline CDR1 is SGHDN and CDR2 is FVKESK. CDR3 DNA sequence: TGTGCCAGCAGCCACAGCGGGGGTCGGGGAGAGACCCAGTACTTC. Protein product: CASSHSGGRGETQYF.

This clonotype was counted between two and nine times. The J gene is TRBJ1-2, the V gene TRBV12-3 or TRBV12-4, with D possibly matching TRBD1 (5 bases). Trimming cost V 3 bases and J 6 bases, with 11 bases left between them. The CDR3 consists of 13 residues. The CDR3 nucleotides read TGTGCCAGCAGTTTGGCAGGGAAGGATGGCTACACCTTC. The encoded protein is CASSLAGKDGYTF.

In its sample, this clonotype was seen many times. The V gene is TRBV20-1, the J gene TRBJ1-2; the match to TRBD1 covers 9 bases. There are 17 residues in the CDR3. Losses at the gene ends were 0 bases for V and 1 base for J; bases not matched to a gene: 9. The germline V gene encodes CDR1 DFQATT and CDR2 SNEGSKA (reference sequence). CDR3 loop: CSARDGAGTGNNYGYTF. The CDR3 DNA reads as TGCAGTGCTAGAGATGGAGCCGGGACAGGGAATAACTATGGCTACACCTTC.

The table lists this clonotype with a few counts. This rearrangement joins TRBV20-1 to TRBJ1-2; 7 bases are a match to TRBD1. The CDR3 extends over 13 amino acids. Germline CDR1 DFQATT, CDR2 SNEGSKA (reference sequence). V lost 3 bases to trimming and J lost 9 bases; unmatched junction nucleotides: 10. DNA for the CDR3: TGCAGTGCTAGGGACCTGACAGGGATGCGCTACACCTTC. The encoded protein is CSARDLTGMRYTF.

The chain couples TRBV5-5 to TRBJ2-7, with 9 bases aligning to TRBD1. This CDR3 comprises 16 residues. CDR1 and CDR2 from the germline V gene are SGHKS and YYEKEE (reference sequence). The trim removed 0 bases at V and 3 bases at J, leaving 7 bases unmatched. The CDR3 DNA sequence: TGTGCCAGCAGCTTGGTTGCTACAGGGGGCCTCTACGAGCAGTACTTC. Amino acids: CASSLVATGGLYEQYF.

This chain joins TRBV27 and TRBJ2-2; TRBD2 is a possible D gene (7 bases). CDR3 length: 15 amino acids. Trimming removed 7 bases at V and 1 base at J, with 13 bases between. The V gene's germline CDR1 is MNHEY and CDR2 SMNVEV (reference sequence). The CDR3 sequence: CASTIGGRNTGELFF. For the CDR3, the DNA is TGTGCCAGCACAATCGGGGGGCGGAACACCGGGGAGCTGTTTTTT.

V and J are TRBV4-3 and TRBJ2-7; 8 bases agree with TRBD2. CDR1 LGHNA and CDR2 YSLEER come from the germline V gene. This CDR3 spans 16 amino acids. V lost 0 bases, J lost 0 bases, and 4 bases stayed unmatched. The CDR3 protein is CASSQDWGTSSYEQYF. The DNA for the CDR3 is TGCGCCAGCAGCCAAGATTGGGGGACTAGCTCCTACGAGCAGTACTTC.

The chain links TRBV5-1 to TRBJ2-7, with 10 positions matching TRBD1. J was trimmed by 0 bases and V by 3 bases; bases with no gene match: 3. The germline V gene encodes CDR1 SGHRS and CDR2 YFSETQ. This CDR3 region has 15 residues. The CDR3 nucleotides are TGCGCCAGCAGCTCCGGACAGGGGGGCTCCTACGAGCAGTACTTC. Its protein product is CASSSGQGGSYEQYF.

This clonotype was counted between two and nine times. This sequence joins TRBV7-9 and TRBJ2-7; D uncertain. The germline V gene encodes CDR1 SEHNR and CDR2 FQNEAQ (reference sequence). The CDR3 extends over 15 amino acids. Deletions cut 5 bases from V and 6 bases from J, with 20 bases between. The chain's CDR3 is CASSQENRHWSEQYF. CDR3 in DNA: TGTGCCAGCAGCCAAGAGAACAGACACTGGAGCGAGCAGTACTTC.

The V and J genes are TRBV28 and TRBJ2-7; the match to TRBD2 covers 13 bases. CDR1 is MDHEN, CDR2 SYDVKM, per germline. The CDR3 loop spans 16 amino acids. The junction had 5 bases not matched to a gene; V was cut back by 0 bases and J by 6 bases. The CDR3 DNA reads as TGTGCCAGCAGTTTATGGGGGACTAGCGGGATGGTCGAGCAGTACTTC. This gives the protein CASSLWGTSGMVEQYF. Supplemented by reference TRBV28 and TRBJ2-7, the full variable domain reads DVKVTQSSRYLVKRTGEKVFLECVQDMDHENMFWYRQDPGLGLRLIYFSYDVKMKEKGDIPEGYSVSREKKERFSLILESASTNQTSMYLCASSLWGTSGMVEQYFGPGTRLTVT.

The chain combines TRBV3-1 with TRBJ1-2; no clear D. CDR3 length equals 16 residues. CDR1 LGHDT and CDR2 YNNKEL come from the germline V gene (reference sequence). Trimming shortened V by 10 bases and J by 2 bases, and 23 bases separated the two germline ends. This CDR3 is CATCQAPAAQNYGYTF. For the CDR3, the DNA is TGTGCCACCTGCCAAGCCCCAGCGGCACAGAACTATGGCTACACCTTC.

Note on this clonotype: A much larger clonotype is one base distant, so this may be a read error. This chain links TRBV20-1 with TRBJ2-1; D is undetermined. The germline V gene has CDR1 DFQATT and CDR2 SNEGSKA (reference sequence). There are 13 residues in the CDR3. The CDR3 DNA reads TGCAGTGCTCGAGAATCCCCCTACAATGAGCGGTTCTTC. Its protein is CSARESPYNERFF.

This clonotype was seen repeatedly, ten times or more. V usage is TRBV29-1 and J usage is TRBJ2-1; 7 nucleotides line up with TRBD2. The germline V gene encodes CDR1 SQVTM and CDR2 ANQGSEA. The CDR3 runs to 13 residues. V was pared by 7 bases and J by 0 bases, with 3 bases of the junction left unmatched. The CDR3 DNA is TGCAGCGGAAGCGGGACCTCCTACAATGAGCAGTTCTTC. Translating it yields CSGSGTSYNEQFF.